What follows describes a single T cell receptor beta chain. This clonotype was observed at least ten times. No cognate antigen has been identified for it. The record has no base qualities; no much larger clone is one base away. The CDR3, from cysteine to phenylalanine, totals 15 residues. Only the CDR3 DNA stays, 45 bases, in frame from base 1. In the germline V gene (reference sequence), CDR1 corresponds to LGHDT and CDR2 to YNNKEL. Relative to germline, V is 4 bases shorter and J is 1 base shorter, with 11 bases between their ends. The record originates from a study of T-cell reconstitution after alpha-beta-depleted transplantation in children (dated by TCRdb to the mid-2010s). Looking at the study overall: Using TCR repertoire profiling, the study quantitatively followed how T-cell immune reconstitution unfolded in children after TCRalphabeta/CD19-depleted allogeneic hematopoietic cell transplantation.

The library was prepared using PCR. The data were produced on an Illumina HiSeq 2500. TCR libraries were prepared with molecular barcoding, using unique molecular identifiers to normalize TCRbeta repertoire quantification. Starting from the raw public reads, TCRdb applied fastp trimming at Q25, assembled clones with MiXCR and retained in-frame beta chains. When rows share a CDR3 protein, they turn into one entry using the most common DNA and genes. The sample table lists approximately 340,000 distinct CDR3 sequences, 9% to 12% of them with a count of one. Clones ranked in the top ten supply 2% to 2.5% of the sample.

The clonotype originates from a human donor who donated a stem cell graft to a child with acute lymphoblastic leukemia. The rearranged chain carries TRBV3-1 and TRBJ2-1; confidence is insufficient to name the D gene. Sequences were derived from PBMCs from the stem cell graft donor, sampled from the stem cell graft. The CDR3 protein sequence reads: CASSPDARSYNEQFF. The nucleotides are TGTGCCAGCAGCCCCGATGCCAGATCCTACAATGAGCAGTTCTTC.